This T cell receptor (beta chain) was obtained from a study of Ad26.COV2.S vaccination and SARS-CoV-2 variants. Study information: COV1001, an Ad26.COV2.S trial, supplied this vaccine-arm donor.

The treatment denotes: 15 to 20 received Ad26.COV2.S at low or high dose, single or two shots; 5 received placebo; per-sample allocation not given. Samples were taken on day 63 after the first vaccine or placebo injection. An adult donor aged 18-55 years was enrolled in Boston. Trimming stripped 6 bases from V and 2 bases from J, with 16 bases between. The CDR3 runs to 15 residues. The germline CDR1 and CDR2 sequences are MDHEN and SYDVKM. Here immunoSEQ multiplex PCR was the method, and the copy in TCRdb shows in-frame clones only, minus some. The top ten clones hold around 13% of a sample with about 480,000 clones, around nine tenths of them seen once.

This sequence originates from a person aged 18-60 years who received the Ad26.COV2.S COVID-19 vaccine or a placebo. Sequenced material: peripheral blood, taken in a trial of Ad26.COV2.S vaccine versus placebo. The gene calls are TRBV28 and TRBJ1-1; D gene unclear. CDR3 sequence: CASSPSGVINTEAFF. The CDR3 nucleotides read TGTGCCAGCAGCCCCTCCGGGGTTATCAACACTGAAGCTTTCTTT.